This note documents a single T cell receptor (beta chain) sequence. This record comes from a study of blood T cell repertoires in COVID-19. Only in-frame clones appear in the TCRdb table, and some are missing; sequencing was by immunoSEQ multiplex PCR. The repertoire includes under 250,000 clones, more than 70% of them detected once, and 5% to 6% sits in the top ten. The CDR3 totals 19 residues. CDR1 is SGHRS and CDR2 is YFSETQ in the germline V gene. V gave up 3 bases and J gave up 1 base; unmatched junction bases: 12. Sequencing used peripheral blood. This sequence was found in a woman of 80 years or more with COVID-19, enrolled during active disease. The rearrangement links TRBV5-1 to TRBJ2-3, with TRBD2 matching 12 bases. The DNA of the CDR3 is TGCGCCAGCAGCTCTCTAGCGGGGGGGTCCCCCGTGGGCACAGATACGCAGTATTTT. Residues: CASSSLAGGSPVGTDTQYF.